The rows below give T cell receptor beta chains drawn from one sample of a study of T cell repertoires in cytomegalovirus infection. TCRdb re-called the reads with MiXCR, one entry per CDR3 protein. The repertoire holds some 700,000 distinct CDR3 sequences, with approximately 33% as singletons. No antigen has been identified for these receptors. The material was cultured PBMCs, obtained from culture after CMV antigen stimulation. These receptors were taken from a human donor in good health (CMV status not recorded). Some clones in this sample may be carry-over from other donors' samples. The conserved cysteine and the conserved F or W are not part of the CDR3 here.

CDR3 protein: ASSRLSATEAF; V gene: TRBV6-2/TRBV6-3
CDR3 protein: ASSYRRGSQETQY; V gene: TRBV6-5
CDR3 protein: ASSLARDRVSEQY; V gene: TRBV12-3/TRBV12-4
CDR3 protein: SASSLTSGMNEQF; V gene: TRBV20-1
CDR3 protein: ASSSPLGPLTNTGELF; V gene: TRBV7-6
CDR3 protein: ASSDRARSNSPLH; V gene: TRBV19
CDR3 protein: ASSQVFPGQGGETQY; V gene: TRBV4-1
CDR3 protein: ASSPQLGTSRSTDTQY; V gene: TRBV7-9
CDR3 protein: ASTRTGSYNEQF; V gene: TRBV11-3
CDR3 protein: ASSLDRGNNSPLH; V gene: TRBV5-4
CDR3 protein: ASSLDRGRGSYEQY; V gene: TRBV7-6
CDR3 protein: ASSHQRLGWYNEQF; V gene: TRBV28
CDR3 protein: ATQRGDTGELF; V gene: TRBV28
CDR3 protein: STERTFFGYT; V gene: TRBV29-1
CDR3 protein: ASSQGLSGGETQY; V gene: TRBV4-1
CDR3 protein: SASVATTGRSSPLH; V gene: TRBV20-1
CDR3 protein: ASRRSSGTDTYNEQF; V gene: TRBV6-1
CDR3 protein: ASSLGLGQGDGYT; V gene: TRBV12-3/TRBV12-4
CDR3 protein: SARTGGPSQPQH; V gene: TRBV20-1
CDR3 protein: ASPGAIPNEQF; V gene: TRBV7-9
CDR3 protein: ASSLRPGTSGGNNEQF; V gene: TRBV28
CDR3 protein: ASSLERQVGWYNEQF; V gene: TRBV7-2
CDR3 protein: ASTTAQGAYEKLF; V gene: TRBV2
CDR3 protein: ATSRDRDQPQH; V gene: TRBV15
CDR3 protein: ASSHGPTGVPLH; V gene: TRBV11-2